The 27 T cell receptor beta chains listed next were all sequenced from one sample in a study of shared clonotypes between healthy human individuals. This table comes from immunoSEQ multiplex PCR, and its TCRdb copy is limited to in-frame clones, with some not included. The repertoire consists of 2 million to 2.5 million clones, with 90% to 96% occurring once and the leading ten covering roughly 0.13%. Sequencing input: naive CD4+ T cells sorted from blood. The subset is: CD45RA+ positively selected. Every receptor here comes from a man younger than 30 in good health.

The chain employs TRBV7-9 and TRBJ1-5; TRBD1 agrees at 7 bases. Losses at the gene ends were 6 bases for V and 1 base for J; bases not matched to a gene: 9. The CDR3 length is 16 residues. CDR1 SEHNR and CDR2 FQNEAQ come from the germline V gene (reference sequence). The DNA of the CDR3 is TGTGCCAGCAGTCTATGGGCAGGGGGAAGCAATCAGCCCCAGCATTTT. Its protein is CASSLWAGGSNQPQHF. The full variable domain, in which reference TRBV7-9 and TRBJ1-5 provide the parts outside the CDR3, is DTGVSQNPRHKITKRGQNVTFRCDPISEHNRLYWYRQTLGQGPEFLTYFQNEAQLEKSRLLSDRFSAERPKGSFSTLEIQRTEQGDSAMYLCASSLWAGGSNQPQHFGDGTRLSIL.

The V call is TRBV6-1, the J call TRBJ2-5, with 7 positions matching TRBD2. CDR1 MNHNS and CDR2 SASEGT come from the germline V gene. The V and J ends lost 8 bases and 2 bases, in that order; junction bases with no gene match: 11. The CDR3 extends over 15 amino acids. This CDR3 reads CASSSGGGSQETQYF. DNA for the CDR3: TGTGCCAGCTCCAGTGGGGGGGGATCTCAAGAGACCCAGTACTTC.

This clone appeared a single time. The rearrangement joins TRBV7-2 to TRBJ1-5, with a possible D match to TRBD1 (5 bases). Trimming left V 1 base short and J 9 bases short, with 16 bases between. Looked up from germline, CDR1 is SGHTA and CDR2 is FQGNSA. CDR3 length equals 15 residues. The DNA of the CDR3 is TGTGCCAGCAGCTTAGAGGGCAGGGTGGACGCGCCCCAGCATTTT. Its protein product is CASSLEGRVDAPQHF.

The chain combines TRBV7-2 with TRBJ2-3, with a possible D match to TRBD2 (5 bases). The CDR3 consists of 14 residues. Germline V CDR1 and CDR2: SGHTA, FQGNSA. V was cut by 5 bases and J by 3 bases, with 12 bases left in between. CDR3 residues: CASSRGPYTDTQYF. The DNA for the CDR3 is TGTGCCAGCAGCCGCGGGCCTTATACAGATACGCAGTATTTT.

The chain links TRBV30 to TRBJ1-1; D call uncertain. With 2 bases removed from V and 0 bases from J, the gap between germline ends came to 13 bases. This CDR3 is built from 15 residues. The V gene's germline CDR1 is GTSNPN and CDR2 SVGIG (reference sequence). Here the CDR3 reads CAWSPTADMNTEAFF. The CDR3 coding sequence is TGTGCCTGGAGTCCGACCGCAGACATGAACACTGAAGCTTTCTTT.

This rearrangement joins TRBV10-3 to TRBJ2-3; D might be TRBD1 (5 bases). V was trimmed by 10 bases and J by 1 base, leaving 18 bases between them. This CDR3 has 15 amino acids. Per germline, CDR1 ENHRY and CDR2 SYGVKD. The CDR3 sequence: CATDEGAIRTDTQYF. Here the CDR3 DNA reads TGTGCCACGGACGAAGGGGCCATTCGCACAGATACGCAGTATTTT.

Here the CDR3 reads CASTIPLGGAKNYGYTF. The CDR3 coding sequence is TGTGCCAGCACCATCCCCCTGGGGGGGGCGAAAAACTATGGCTACACCTTC. The J gene is TRBJ1-2, the V gene TRBV28, with D maybe TRBD1 (6 bases). CDR3 length: 17 amino acids. V dropped 7 bases and J dropped 2 bases, with 23 bases sitting between them. Germline CDR1 MDHEN, CDR2 SYDVKM.

This chain uses TRBV7-3 with TRBJ1-1; D gene uncertain. The ends were cut back, 3 bases at V and 3 bases at J, with 11 bases in the middle. The CDR3 contains 14 residues. The V gene's germline CDR1 is SGHTA and CDR2 FQGTGA. The CDR3 reads CASSLGRGYTEAFF. The CDR3 DNA follows: TGTGCCAGCAGCTTGGGCCGAGGGTACACTGAAGCTTTCTTT.

As to this clone: The identical CDR3 is also encoded by other nucleotide sequences in the sample. The chain uses TRBV9 and TRBJ2-7; D is possibly TRBD1 (6 bases). V gave up 3 bases and J gave up 2 bases, with 9 bases separating them. This CDR3 region has 13 residues. Germline V gives CDR1 SGDLS, CDR2 YYNGEE. This CDR3 is CASSGGPTYEQYF. For the CDR3, the DNA is TGTGCCAGCAGCGGGGGGCCTACCTACGAGCAGTACTTC.

The V call is TRBV5-1, the J call TRBJ2-1, with 8 bases that match TRBD1. CDR3 length: 15 amino acids. The germline V gene encodes CDR1 SGHRS and CDR2 YFSETQ. With 4 bases clipped from V and 1 base from J, the junction kept 4 bases outside the gene matches. The CDR3 DNA follows: TGCGCCAGCAGCGCAGGGGGCACTTCCTACAATGAGCAGTTCTTC. Protein: CASSAGGTSYNEQFF.

This chain connects TRBV28 to TRBJ2-5; the match to TRBD2 covers 9 bases. The CDR3 covers 15 residues. V trimming: 5 bases; J trimming: 1 base; junction bases outside the gene matches: 5. The germline V gene has CDR1 MDHEN and CDR2 SYDVKM. CDR3 sequence: CASSGTSKGQETQYF. The CDR3 DNA follows: TGTGCCAGCAGTGGGACTAGCAAGGGCCAAGAGACCCAGTACTTC.

The J gene is TRBJ1-2, the V gene TRBV7-2; the D is unclear. V was pared by 3 bases and J by 4 bases, with 3 bases between. CDR1 is SGHTA, CDR2 FQGNSA, per germline. This CDR3 is built from 11 residues. CDR3 amino acids: CASSFFYGYTF. CDR3 nucleotides: TGTGCCAGCAGCTTTTTCTATGGCTACACCTTC.

V usage is TRBV15 and J usage is TRBJ1-2; D remains unclear. The germline V gene encodes CDR1 LNHNV and CDR2 YYDKDF (reference sequence). The CDR3 is made up of 18 amino acids. Trimming removed 1 base at V and 2 bases at J, with 20 bases between. The CDR3 protein is CATSRGPDFGRRNYGYTF. The CDR3 DNA is TGTGCCACCAGCAGAGGCCCTGACTTTGGACGGAGAAACTATGGCTACACCTTC.

This sequence joins TRBV30 and TRBJ2-7; unclear D gene. The CDR3 sequence is 12 residues long. CDR1 GTSNPN and CDR2 SVGIG come from the germline V gene (reference sequence). Trimming stripped 0 bases from V and 6 bases from J, with 9 bases between. The CDR3 here is CAWSVTWVEQYF. CDR3 coding DNA: TGTGCCTGGAGTGTAACTTGGGTCGAGCAGTACTTC.

This clone was counted a single time. The J gene is TRBJ2-7, the V gene TRBV7-8; 9 bases fit TRBD1. The CDR3 runs to 13 residues. The V and J ends lost 4 bases and 4 bases, in that order; junction bases with no gene match: 2. Germline CDR1 reads SGHVS; CDR2 reads FQNEAQ. The CDR3, as DNA: TGTGCCAGCAGCTGGGGACAGGGATACGAGCAGTACTTC. Translating it yields CASSWGQGYEQYF. The full variable domain, in which reference TRBV7-8 and TRBJ2-7 provide the parts outside the CDR3, is GAGVSQSPRYKVAKRGQDVALRCDPISGHVSLFWYQQALGQGPEFLTYFQNEAQLDKSGLPSDRFFAERPEGSVSTLKIQRTQQEDSAVYLCASSWGQGYEQYFGPGTRLTVT.

Note on this clone: Within the sample, other DNA sequences also encode this same CDR3. CDR3 coding DNA: TGTGCCAGCAGTTTATTGGGTGAGCAGTACTTC. Translation: CASSLLGEQYF. The V gene is TRBV27, the J gene TRBJ2-7; D uncertain. The germline gives CDR1 MNHEY, CDR2 SMNVEV (reference sequence). Trimming shortened V by 1 base and J by 7 bases, and 5 bases separated the two germline ends. This CDR3 is built from 11 residues.

The chain employs TRBV27 and TRBJ2-2, with D perhaps being TRBD1 or TRBD2 (5 bases each). The CDR3 has 15 residues. Trimming left V 4 bases short and J 1 base short, with 10 bases between. Germline V gene lookup returns CDR1 MNHEY and CDR2 SMNVEV (reference sequence). This CDR3 is CASSSGTKNTGELFF. The CDR3 region has the DNA TGTGCCAGCAGTTCCGGGACCAAGAACACCGGGGAGCTGTTTTTT.

The V call is TRBV6-1, the J call TRBJ1-1; D is unclear. The CDR3 runs 14 residues. Trimming shortened V by 6 bases and J by 1 base, and 12 bases separated the two germline ends. CDR1 and CDR2 from the germline V gene are MNHNS and SASEGT. As DNA, the CDR3 is TGTGCCAGCAGCCACGGCCCGCAGAACACTGAAGCTTTCTTT. This encodes CASSHGPQNTEAFF.

The chain is built from TRBV6-5 and TRBJ1-3; possibly TRBD1 for D (6 bases). This CDR3 spans 16 amino acids. The germline V gene encodes CDR1 MNHEY and CDR2 SVGAGI. V was clipped by 4 bases and J by 0 bases, with 13 bases between them. The CDR3 here is CASSWGTPSSGNTIYF. The CDR3 DNA reads as TGTGCCAGCAGTTGGGGGACACCGAGCTCTGGAAACACCATATATTTT.

The chain joins TRBV10-3 to TRBJ1-4; D unresolved. This CDR3 has 15 residues. The germline CDR1 and CDR2 sequences are ENHRY and SYGVKD. V lost 5 bases and J lost 10, with 20 bases in between. CDR3 bases: TGTGCCATCAGTAAGGATATGGCCACCGGAGGAAAACTGTTTTTT. It yields the protein CAISKDMATGGKLFF.

The CDR3 nucleotides are TGTGCCAGCAGTGAAGCCTTATCTCTTGGCACCGGGGAGCTGTTTTTT. Encoded protein: CASSEALSLGTGELFF. The chain joins TRBV6-1 to TRBJ2-2; D ambiguous. The CDR3 is 16 residues long. The V gene's germline CDR1 is MNHNS and CDR2 SASEGT. V lost 0 bases and J lost 4, with 12 bases in between.

This clone was observed once. This sequence joins TRBV27 and TRBJ1-4; D is unclear. The germline CDR1 and CDR2 sequences are MNHEY and SMNVEV (reference sequence). The CDR3 extends over 13 amino acids. Trimming left V 8 bases short and J 4 bases short, with 11 bases between. CDR3 sequence reads: CASSTPLNEKLFF. The DNA for the CDR3 is TGTGCCAGCTCAACCCCCCTTAATGAAAAACTGTTTTTT.

The DNA for the CDR3 is TGTGCCAGCACCCCTTACCACAGCAATCAGCCCCAGCATTTT. Protein sequence: CASTPYHSNQPQHF. V usage is TRBV6-1 and J usage is TRBJ1-5, with D uncertain. The CDR3 runs 14 residues. V shed 7 bases and J shed 1 base, with 11 bases lying between them. Germline CDR1 is MNHNS and CDR2 is SASEGT.

The chain employs TRBV11-2 and TRBJ2-5; tentative D call: TRBD2 (6 bases). V was trimmed by 5 bases and J by 4 bases, leaving 20 bases between them. The CDR3 has 16 residues. Germline lookup yields CDR1 SGHAT and CDR2 FQNNGV. CDR3 DNA sequence: TGTGCCAGCAGCGACGATTCAGGGAAGGGACTAGAGACCCAGTACTTC. Its translation: CASSDDSGKGLETQYF.

CDR3 amino acids: CASTMGHLSSGNTIYF. The CDR3 coding sequence is TGTGCCAGTACCATGGGACACCTCAGCTCTGGAAACACCATATATTTT. The V call is TRBV19, the J call TRBJ1-3, with a possible D match to TRBD1 (6 bases). Per the germline V gene, CDR1 is LNHDA and CDR2 is SQIVND (reference sequence). V was cut by 7 bases and J by 0 bases, with 16 bases left in between. The CDR3 totals 16 residues. The complete variable domain, with remaining parts taken from reference TRBV19 and TRBJ1-3, reads DGGITQSPKYLFRKEGQNVTLSCEQNLNHDAMYWYRQDPGQGLRLIYYSQIVNDFQKGDIAEGYSVSREKKESFPLTVTSAQKNPTAFYLCASTMGHLSSGNTIYFGEGSWLTVV.

J is TRBJ1-6 and V is TRBV7-9; 9 bases fit TRBD1. V was clipped by 2 bases and J by 10 bases; unmatched bases: 6. The CDR3 runs 15 residues. The germline V gene encodes CDR1 SEHNR and CDR2 FQNEAQ (reference sequence). The CDR3 DNA is TGTGCCAGCAGCTTAATAGGGACAGGGCACTCACCCCTCCACTTT. The encoded protein is CASSLIGTGHSPLHF.

V usage is TRBV19 and J usage is TRBJ1-1; no definite D call. This CDR3 has 14 amino acids. Trimming pared 3 bases from V and 1 base from J, leaving 9 bases between. The germline V gene encodes CDR1 LNHDA and CDR2 SQIVND (reference sequence). CDR3 region: CASSMLVENTEAFF. CDR3 bases: TGTGCCAGTAGTATGTTAGTGGAGAACACTGAAGCTTTCTTT.